This T cell receptor (beta chain) came from a study of CD8+ T cells in alopecia areata. About the study: It was 6 to 18 months of tofacitinib, and then there were 6 months off drug.

Study-level findings and limits: Whereas mice showed it more clearly, TCR sharing across patients was murkier, possibly because of HLA.

This sample's treatment: oral pan-JAK inhibitor, 5-10 mg twice daily. RNA was extracted and reverse transcribed into cDNA as the sequencing template. Only in-frame clones appear in the TCRdb table, and some are missing; sequencing was by immunoSEQ multiplex PCR. The table lists under 250,000 clones, more than 45% of them singletons. A word on this clone: No antigen is known for it.

Germline CDR1 SGHRS, CDR2 YFSETQ. The length of the CDR3 is 14 residues. Trimming took 4 bases from V and 3 from J, leaving 13 bases between them. Specimen: CD4+ T cells sorted from blood, collected at week 4, from a patient treated with tofacitinib. The chain uses TRBV5-1 and TRBJ1-2; a weak D match, TRBD1 (6 bases). The receptor was derived from a human donor with alopecia areata. Here the CDR3 reads CASSPQGYDYGYTF. CDR3 DNA sequence: TGCGCCAGCAGCCCTCAGGGGTACGACTATGGCTACACCTTC.